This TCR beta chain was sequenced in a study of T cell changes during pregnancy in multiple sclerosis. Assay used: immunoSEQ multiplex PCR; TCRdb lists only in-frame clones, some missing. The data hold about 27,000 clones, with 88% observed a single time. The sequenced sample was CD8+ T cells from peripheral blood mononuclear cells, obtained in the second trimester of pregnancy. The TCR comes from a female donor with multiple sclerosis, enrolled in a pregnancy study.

The CDR3: CASSSTRAGNTIYF. CDR3 coding DNA: TGTGCCAGCAGCAGCACGAGGGCTGGAAACACCATATATTTT. The chain has TRBV7-9 and TRBJ1-3; D uncertain. The germline V and J ends were trimmed by 5 bases and 2 bases, with 10 bases remaining between them. The CDR3 covers 14 residues. Germline CDR1 and CDR2: SEHNR and FQNEAQ (reference sequence).